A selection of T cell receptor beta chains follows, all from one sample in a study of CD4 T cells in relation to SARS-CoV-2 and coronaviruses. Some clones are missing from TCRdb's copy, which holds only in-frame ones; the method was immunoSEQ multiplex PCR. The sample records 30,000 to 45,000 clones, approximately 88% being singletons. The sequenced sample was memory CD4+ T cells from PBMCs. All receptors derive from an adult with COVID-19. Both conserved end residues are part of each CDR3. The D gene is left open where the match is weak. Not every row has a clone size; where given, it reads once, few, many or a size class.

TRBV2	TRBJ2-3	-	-	CASNVVGADTDTQYF	TGTGCCAGCAATGTAGTAGGAGCCGACACAGATACGCAGTATTTT
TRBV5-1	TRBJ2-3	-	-	CASSLRGVSTDTQYF	TGCGCCAGCAGCTTGCGAGGCGTTAGCACAGATACGCAGTATTTT
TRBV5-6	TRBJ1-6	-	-	CASSYSQGTGYNSPLHF	TGTGCCAGCAGCTACTCTCAAGGGACTGGTTATAATTCACCCCTCCACTTT
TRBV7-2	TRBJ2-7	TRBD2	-	CASSRTSGGAGYEQYF	TGTGCCAGCAGCCGGACTAGCGGGGGGGCAGGTTACGAGCAGTACTTC
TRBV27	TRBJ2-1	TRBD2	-	CASSLRTRYNEQFF	TGTGCCAGCAGCCTAAGGACTAGGTACAATGAGCAGTTCTTC
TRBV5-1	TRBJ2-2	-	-	CASSLPPRGRTGELFF	TGCGCCAGCAGCCTTCCGCCCCGGGGAAGGACCGGGGAGCTGTTTTTT
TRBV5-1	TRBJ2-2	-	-	CASNSQGTNTGELFF	TGCGCCAGCAACTCACAGGGTACGAACACCGGGGAGCTGTTTTTT
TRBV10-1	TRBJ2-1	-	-	CASSPRDWINEQFF	TGCGCCAGCAGTCCCCGGGACTGGATCAATGAGCAGTTCTTC
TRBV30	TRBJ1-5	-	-	CAWSAHGGGNQPQHF	TGTGCCTGGAGTGCCCACGGGGGGGGCAATCAGCCCCAGCATTTT
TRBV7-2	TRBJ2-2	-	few	CASSPGLAANTGELFF	TGTGCCAGCAGCCCGGGACTTGCGGCGAACACCGGGGAGCTGTTTTTT
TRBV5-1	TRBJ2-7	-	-	CASKFVGHLTYEQYF	TGCGCCAGCAAGTTTGTGGGACATTTGACCTACGAGCAGTACTTC
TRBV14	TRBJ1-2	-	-	CASSQDLTPRWGYTF	TGTGCCAGCAGCCAAGATCTAACGCCCCGGTGGGGCTACACCTTC
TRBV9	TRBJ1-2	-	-	CASSAQGYGYTF	TGTGCCAGCAGCGCACAGGGCTATGGCTACACCTTC
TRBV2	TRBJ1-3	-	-	CASSVDRFPDTIYF	TGTGCCAGCAGTGTAGATAGGTTCCCCGACACCATATATTTT
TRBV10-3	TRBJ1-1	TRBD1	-	CAISARQGHSNTEAFF	TGTGCCATCAGTGCAAGACAGGGGCATTCGAACACTGAAGCTTTCTTT
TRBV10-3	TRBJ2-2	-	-	CAIRGRNTGELFF	TGTGCCATCAGGGGACGGAACACCGGGGAGCTGTTTTTT
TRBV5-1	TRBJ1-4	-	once	CASSWRGVTTNEKLFF	TGCGCCAGCAGCTGGAGGGGGGTTACAACTAATGAAAAACTGTTTTTT
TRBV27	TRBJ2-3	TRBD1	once	CASRRPDRATDTQYF	TGTGCCAGCAGGCGACCGGACAGGGCCACAGATACGCAGTATTTT
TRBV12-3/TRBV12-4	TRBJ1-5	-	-	CASSLGENQPQHF	TGTGCCAGCAGTTTGGGGGAGAATCAGCCCCAGCATTTT
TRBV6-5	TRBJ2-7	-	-	CASSYRGMTAYEQYF	TGTGCCAGCAGTTACAGGGGCATGACTGCCTACGAGCAGTACTTC
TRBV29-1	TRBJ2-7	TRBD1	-	CSARDRASQYF	TGCAGCGCCCGGGACAGGGCCTCGCAGTACTTC
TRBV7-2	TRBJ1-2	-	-	CASSRGMVAYGYTF	TGTGCCAGCAGCAGGGGGATGGTGGCCTATGGCTACACCTTC
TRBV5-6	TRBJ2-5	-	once	CASSLDALRGQETQYF	TGTGCCAGCAGCTTGGATGCCCTAAGGGGGCAAGAGACCCAGTACTTC
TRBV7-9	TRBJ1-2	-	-	CANEGENYGYTF	TGTGCCAACGAAGGGGAGAACTATGGCTACACCTTC
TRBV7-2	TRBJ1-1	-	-	CASSLDVSTEAFF	TGTGCCAGCAGCTTAGATGTGAGCACTGAAGCTTTCTTT
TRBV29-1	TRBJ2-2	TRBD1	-	CSGGGQGGRELFF	TGCAGCGGGGGGGGACAGGGGGGCCGGGAGCTGTTTTTT
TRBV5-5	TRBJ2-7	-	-	CASSLRQGEQYF	TGTGCCAGCAGCTTGCGTCAGGGCGAGCAGTACTTC
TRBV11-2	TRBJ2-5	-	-	CASRNWETQYF	TGTGCCAGCAGGAATTGGGAGACCCAGTACTTC
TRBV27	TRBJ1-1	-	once	CASSLWRQNTEAFF	TGTGCCAGCAGTTTATGGCGGCAGAACACTGAAGCTTTCTTT
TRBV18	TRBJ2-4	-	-	CASSPSSLAGRPSGNIQYF	TGTGCCAGCTCACCATCTTCTCTCGCGGGGCGGCCGTCCGGTAACATTCAGTACTTC
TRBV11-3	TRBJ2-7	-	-	CASSIQASSRTYEQYF	TGTGCCAGCAGCATACAAGCGTCTAGTAGAACCTACGAGCAGTACTTC
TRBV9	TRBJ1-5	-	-	CASSVSPSHGQPQHF	TGTGCCAGCAGCGTATCTCCCTCACACGGTCAGCCCCAGCATTTT
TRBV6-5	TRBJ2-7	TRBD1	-	CASSYGTGLYEQYF	TGTGCCAGCAGTTACGGGACAGGGCTTTACGAGCAGTACTTC
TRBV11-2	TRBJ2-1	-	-	CASSLDPASYNEQFF	TGTGCCAGCAGCTTAGACCCAGCATCCTACAATGAGCAGTTCTTC
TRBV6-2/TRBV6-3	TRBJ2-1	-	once	CASSIRNEQFF	TGTGCCAGCAGTATCCGTAATGAGCAGTTCTTC
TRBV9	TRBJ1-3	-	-	CASSAQGLSGNTIYF	TGTGCCAGCAGCGCCCAGGGTCTATCTGGAAACACCATATATTTT
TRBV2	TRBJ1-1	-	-	CASSGYTEAFF	TGTGCCAGCAGTGGGTACACTGAAGCTTTCTTT
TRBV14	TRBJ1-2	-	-	CASSQGGTNYGYTF	TGTGCCAGCAGCCAAGGTGGGACTAACTATGGCTACACCTTC